These 14 T cell receptor beta chains originate from one sample sequenced in a study of blood T cells in healthy people across ages. It was with a sample-barcoded 5' primer and a J-beta primer mix that a second PCR of roughly 7 to 12 cycles was run. TCRdb re-called the 5' RACE reads through MiXCR, storing one row per CDR3 protein. The sample holds hundreds of thousands of distinct CDR3 sequences, over 20% seen once. Sequences were obtained from blood. The receptor source for this set is a man aged 70-80 years in good health.

This clonotype turned up a few times. This chain links TRBV28 with TRBJ2-5; D possibly uses TRBD1 or TRBD2 (5 bases each). CDR1 and CDR2 (germline): MDHEN, SYDVKM. The CDR3 is 15 amino acids. Deletions cut 8 bases from V and 7 bases from J, with 23 bases between. As DNA, the CDR3 is TGTGCCAGCTCGAACTCCGGGGACGACCCGCGGACCCAGTACTTC. Its translation: CASSNSGDDPRTQYF.

The chain joins TRBV18 to TRBJ2-5; D remains ambiguous. CDR3 length equals 13 residues. The V end lost 3 bases, the J end lost 1 base, and 6 bases lay between the germline ends. Germline CDR1 reads KGHSH; CDR2 reads LQKENI. The CDR3 here is CASSPQFQETQYF. Here the CDR3 DNA reads TGTGCCAGCTCACCCCAGTTCCAAGAGACCCAGTACTTC. Filled out from reference TRBV18 and TRBJ2-5, the complete variable domain reads NAGVMQNPRHLVRRRGQEARLRCSPMKGHSHVYWYRQLPEEGLKFMVYLQKENIIDESGMPKERFSAEFPKEGPSILRIQQVVRGDSAAYFCASSPQFQETQYFGPGTRLLVL.

This clonotype has just a few counts. The chain carries TRBV28 and TRBJ1-5; a weak D match, TRBD1 (5 bases). Trimming removed 5 bases from V and 3 bases from J, with 14 bases in between. The CDR3 loop spans 15 amino acids. CDR1 MDHEN and CDR2 SYDVKM come from the germline V gene. In DNA form, the CDR3 reads TGTGCCAGCAGTAACCACCAGGGAAACAATCAGCCCCAGCATTTT. This codes for CASSNHQGNNQPQHF.

The chain recombines TRBV20-1 with TRBJ1-1; no definite D call. This CDR3 region has 13 residues. Germline CDR1 is DFQATT and CDR2 is SNEGSKA (reference sequence). With 1 base removed from V and 0 bases from J, the gap between germline ends came to 6 bases. CDR3 amino acids: CSARGAVNTEAFF. For the CDR3, the DNA is TGCAGTGCTAGAGGGGCTGTGAACACTGAAGCTTTCTTT.

This clonotype was seen a handful of times. CDR3 sequence (DNA): TGTGCCAGCAGCCAAGGGTACGGGGTCGACGAAAAACTGTTTTTT. Translating gives CASSQGYGVDEKLFF. The rearrangement links TRBV3-1 to TRBJ1-4, with D hard to call. V dropped 1 base and J dropped 8 bases, with 14 bases sitting between them. Per germline, CDR1 LGHDT and CDR2 YNNKEL (reference sequence). This CDR3 spans 15 amino acids.

A few counts support this clonotype. In DNA, the CDR3 is TGTGCCTGGAGAGGGGGCACCGGGGAGCTGTTTTTT. Its translation: CAWRGGTGELFF. This chain uses TRBV30 with TRBJ2-2; weak D call: TRBD1 (6 bases). This CDR3 has 12 residues. Germline V CDR1 and CDR2: GTSNPN, SVGIG (reference sequence). The V and J ends lost 3 bases and 4 bases respectively, with 6 bases between them.

The CDR3 DNA sequence: TGTGCCAGCAGCGTAGGCAACGAGCAGTACTTC. It codes for CASSVGNEQYF. V gene TRBV9 combines with J gene TRBJ2-1; the D is unclear. The J call is doubtful: the DNA matches TRBJ2-7 better. CDR3 length: 11 residues. Per the germline V gene, CDR1 is SGDLS and CDR2 is YYNGEE.

V usage is TRBV7-2 and J usage is TRBJ2-5; 7 bases match TRBD1. The ends lost 1 base at V and 5 bases at J; junction bases unmatched: 7. CDR3 size: 15 residues. Germline lookup yields CDR1 SGHTA and CDR2 FQGNSA. The DNA for the CDR3 is TGTGCCAGCAGCTTAGTTACAGGGGACGGGGAGACCCAGTACTTC. It codes for CASSLVTGDGETQYF.

This clonotype was counted a few times. The chain uses TRBV6-1 and TRBJ2-7; 7 positions match TRBD2. This CDR3 spans 12 amino acids. Trimming at V came to 8 bases and at J to 2 bases, leaving 3 bases not matched to a gene. In germline, CDR1 is MNHNS, CDR2 SASEGT. CDR3 protein: CASGTNPYEQYF. The CDR3, as DNA: TGTGCCAGCGGGACTAACCCCTACGAGCAGTACTTC.

A few counts support this clonotype. The CDR3 is CSARGRQGNTEAFF. The CDR3 DNA reads TGCAGTGCTAGAGGGCGACAGGGTAACACTGAAGCTTTCTTT. This rearrangement joins TRBV20-1 to TRBJ1-1; TRBD1 aligns across 7 bases. V shed 1 base and J 2 bases; nucleotides not matched to a gene: 4. Germline V gene sequence: CDR1 DFQATT, CDR2 SNEGSKA (reference sequence). CDR3 length: 14 amino acids.

The chain carries TRBV6-2 or TRBV6-3 and TRBJ2-3, with TRBD1 matching over 7 bases. The junction had 3 bases not matched to a gene; V was cut back by 7 bases and J by 5 bases. Germline assignment: CDR1 MNHEY and CDR2 SVGEGT. There are 12 residues in the CDR3. The CDR3 DNA sequence: TGTGCCAGCAACACAGGGGAAGATACGCAGTATTTT. It is translated as CASNTGEDTQYF.

The V call is TRBV7-3, the J call TRBJ2-3; 8 nucleotides align to TRBD2. The V and J ends lost 4 bases and 3 bases, in that order; junction bases with no gene match: 12. In germline, CDR1 is SGHTA, CDR2 FQGTGA. The CDR3 sequence is 17 residues long. The CDR3 protein is CASSSLRASGRTDTQYF. Written as DNA, the CDR3 is TGTGCCAGCAGCTCCCTCAGGGCCAGCGGGAGAACAGATACGCAGTATTTT.

V usage is TRBV5-1 and J usage is TRBJ2-3, with 9 bases lining up with TRBD2. The CDR3 is 17 amino acids. V gave up 4 bases and J gave up 2 bases; unmatched junction bases: 11. Germline V gene data show CDR1 as SGHRS and CDR2 as YFSETQ. CDR3 protein: CASSARQVAGVTDTQYF. The CDR3 DNA follows: TGCGCCAGCAGCGCCCGCCAGGTAGCGGGAGTCACAGATACGCAGTATTTT.

In its sample, this clonotype was seen many times. This sequence joins TRBV2 and TRBJ2-5; the D is unclear. CDR1 and CDR2 from the germline V gene are SNHLY and FYNNEI. Trimming shortened V by 3 bases and J by 4 bases, and 6 bases separated the two germline ends. The CDR3 has 12 residues. The CDR3 DNA reads TGTGCCAGCAGTGAGGTGGGAGAGACCCAGTACTTC. Translating gives CASSEVGETQYF.